The sample holds a few counts of the clone carrying this T cell receptor beta chain. Making use of molecular barcodes, quantitative 5'-RACE generated TCR beta libraries. TCRdb ran MiXCR on the 5' RACE reads and lists one entry per CDR3 protein. The sample consists of about 200,000 distinct CDR3 sequences, 10% to 15% of them appearing once. This sample was taken from a study of CD8 T cells in ankylosing spondylitis. The CDR3 runs to 16 residues. The germline CDR1 and CDR2 sequences are MNHEY and SVGAGI. Trimming cost V 2 bases and J 7 bases; bases outside gene matches: 14. This receptor was identified in a male donor with ankylosing spondylitis or in good health (not recorded which). Sequencing was performed on blood, either unsorted or a sorted T cell fraction (not recorded which). This chain uses TRBV6-5 with TRBJ2-7; TRBD2 aligns across 7 bases. DNA of the CDR3: TGTGCCAGCAGTTACCCGCCCGTGGAGCGGGGATGGGAGCAGTACTTC. Its translation: CASSYPPVERGWEQYF.